This T cell receptor beta chain came from a study of T cell responses to AZD1222 COVID-19 vaccine. As to this clone: Its antigen remains unknown.

The V end was cut by 2 bases, the J end by 7 bases, with 9 bases between. This CDR3 is built from 12 residues. Germline V lookup: CDR1 SGHAT, CDR2 FQNNGV. Study findings and constraints: Regions 160-218 and 743-854 held dominance among vaccine-associated CD4 TCRs, which spanned spike. Recipients of two AZD1222 doses showed rising Spike-specific TCR breadth and depth.

The data were produced by immunoSEQ multiplex PCR, yet TCRdb's version contains in-frame clones alone and is incomplete. The data contain about 130,000 clones, just over 90% of them singletons. The genes are TRBV11-2 and TRBJ2-7; D is undetermined. This TCR was sampled from an adult in good health. The sample in question was peripheral blood, obtained on day 0 of AZD1222 vaccination. In DNA form, the CDR3 reads TGTGCCAGCAGCTTACTGGACCGGGAGCAGTACTTC. Protein sequence: CASSLLDREQYF.